This note documents a single T cell receptor (beta chain) sequence. Its cognate antigen is unknown. The CDR3 consists of 16 residues. The germline V gene has CDR1 SNHLY and CDR2 FYNNEI. V lost 0 bases and J lost 4; bases outside the gene matches: 3. This sample is drawn from a study of T cell repertoires in cytomegalovirus infection. On the study more broadly: Researchers turned to recently identified HLA-C-restricted CMV epitopes as well as well-studied HLA-B-restricted ones.

Each CDR3 protein is one row after TCRdb ran MiXCR on the reads. The repertoire holds about 150,000 distinct CDR3 sequences, 25% to 35% seen once, with roughly 47% in the top ten. This TCR was sampled from a human donor in good health (CMV status not recorded). Some clones in this sample may be carry-over from other donors' samples. Here the sequenced sample was CD8+ T cells from cultured PBMCs, taken from culture after CMV antigen stimulation. The chain couples TRBV2 to TRBJ2-2; 9 nucleotides line up with TRBD1. The CDR3 DNA sequence: TGTGCCAGCAGTGAAGCCGGACAGGGGATCACCGGGGAGCTGTTTTTT. Encoded protein: CASSEAGQGITGELFF.